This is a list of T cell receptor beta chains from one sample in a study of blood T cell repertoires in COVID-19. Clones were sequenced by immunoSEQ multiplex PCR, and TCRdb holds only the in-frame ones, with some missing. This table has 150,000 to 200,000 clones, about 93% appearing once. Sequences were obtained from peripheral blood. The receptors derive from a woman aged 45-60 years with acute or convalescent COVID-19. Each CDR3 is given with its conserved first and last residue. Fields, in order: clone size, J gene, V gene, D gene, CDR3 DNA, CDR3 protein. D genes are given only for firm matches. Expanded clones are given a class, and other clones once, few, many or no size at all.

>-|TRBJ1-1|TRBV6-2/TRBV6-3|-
TGTGCCAGCAGACCTACTCTTGACAGCTTACCCGAAGCTTTCTTT
CASRPTLDSLPEAFF
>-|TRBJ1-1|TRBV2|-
TGTGCCAGCAGGGAAGAAGGGAGCACTGAAGCTTTCTTT
CASREEGSTEAFF
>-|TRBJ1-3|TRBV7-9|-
TGTGCCAGCAATTCGGACAGCTCTGGAAACACCATATATTTT
CASNSDSSGNTIYF
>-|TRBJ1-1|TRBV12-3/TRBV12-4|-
TGTGCCAGCAGTTTCGGGACAAAAGCTTTCTTT
CASSFGTKAFF
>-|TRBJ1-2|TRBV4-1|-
TGCGCCAGCAGCCAAGGACAGGAAAACTATGGCTACACCTTC
CASSQGQENYGYTF
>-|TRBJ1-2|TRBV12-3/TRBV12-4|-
TGTGCCAGCAGTTTAGGACAGAACTATGGCTACACCTTC
CASSLGQNYGYTF
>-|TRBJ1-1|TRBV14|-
TGTGCCAGCAGCCAGCACGGGAGGTGGACTGAAGCTTTCTTT
CASSQHGRWTEAFF
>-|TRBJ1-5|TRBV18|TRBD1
TGTGCCAGCTCACCGCGACAGGGTGGCAATCAGCCCCAGCATTTT
CASSPRQGGNQPQHF
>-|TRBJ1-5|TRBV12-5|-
TGTGCTAGTGGTTTGGTACTGGGGCAGTTTAATCAGCCCCAGCATTTT
CASGLVLGQFNQPQHF
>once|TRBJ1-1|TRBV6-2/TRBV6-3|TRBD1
TGTGCCAGCAGTTACCGGGACAGCACTGAAGCTTTCTTT
CASSYRDSTEAFF
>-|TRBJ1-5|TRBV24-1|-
TGTGCCACCAGTGACCCATCCGGGGGGGACAATCAGCCCCAGCATTTT
CATSDPSGGDNQPQHF
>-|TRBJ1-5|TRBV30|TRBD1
TGTGCCTGGAGTTTACTACAGGGGTCGGGTCAGCCCCAGCATTTT
CAWSLLQGSGQPQHF
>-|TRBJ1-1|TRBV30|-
TGTGCCTGGAGCCTAAAGGGGATGAACACTGAAGCTTTCTTT
CAWSLKGMNTEAFF
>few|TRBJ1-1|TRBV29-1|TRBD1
TGCAGCGTCTGGGGACAGGGGAACACTGAAGCTTTCTTT
CSVWGQGNTEAFF
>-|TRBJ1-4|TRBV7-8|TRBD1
TGTGCCAGCAGCCCCGGGACAGGGATTGAAAAACTGTTTTTT
CASSPGTGIEKLFF
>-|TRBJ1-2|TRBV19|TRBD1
TGTGCCAGTAGCTACGGGACAGGGGTCGCCTATGGCTACACCTTC
CASSYGTGVAYGYTF
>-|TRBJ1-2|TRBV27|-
TGTGCCAGCAGTCCTCGGGGAGGGGGGCCTGGCTACACCTTC
CASSPRGGGPGYTF
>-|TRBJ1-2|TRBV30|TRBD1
TGTGCCTGGGGAGCAGGGGGCGCGCATGGCTACACCTTC
CAWGAGGAHGYTF
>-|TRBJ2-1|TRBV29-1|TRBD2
TGCAGCGTTGAAGATGGGACTAGCGGACCCCCTGGCAATGAGCAGTTCTTC
CSVEDGTSGPPGNEQFF
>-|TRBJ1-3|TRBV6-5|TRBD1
TGTGCCAGCAGTCCACAGGGGAGCGGAAACACCATATATTTT
CASSPQGSGNTIYF
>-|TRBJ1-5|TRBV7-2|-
TGTGCCAGCAGCTTTGATCAGGGTCAGCCCCAGCATTTT
CASSFDQGQPQHF
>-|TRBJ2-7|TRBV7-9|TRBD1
TGTGCCAGCAGCTTAGCGGGACAGGGGGCTCCAGCGGGAGATGGAGAGCAGTACTTC
CASSLAGQGAPAGDGEQYF
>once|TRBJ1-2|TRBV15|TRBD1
TGTGCCACCAGCAGAGATAGGGGGACAGTACCCTATGGCTACACCTTC
CATSRDRGTVPYGYTF
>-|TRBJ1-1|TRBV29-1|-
TGCAGCGTTGGTGGGGGCTCGAGTATGAACACTGAAGCTTTCTTT
CSVGGGSSMNTEAFF
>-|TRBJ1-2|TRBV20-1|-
TGCAGTGCTAGTAACCAGGGAGGAGGCTACACCTTC
CSASNQGGGYTF
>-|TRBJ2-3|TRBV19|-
TGTGCCAGTAGTATAAGGGCGTACGTCATCCGGGGTACGCAGTATTTT
CASSIRAYVIRGTQYF
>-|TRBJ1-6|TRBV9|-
TGTGCCAGCAGCGTCGACATGGGGGGGCATAATTCACCCCTCCACTTT
CASSVDMGGHNSPLHF
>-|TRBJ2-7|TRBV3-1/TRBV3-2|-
TGTGCCAGCAGCCAAGATCGCACTATTTACGAGCAGTACTTC
CASSQDRTIYEQYF
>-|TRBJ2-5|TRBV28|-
TGTGCCAGCAGGACGACTATGAGACCCCAGTACTTC
CASRTTMRPQYF
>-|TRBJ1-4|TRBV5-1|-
TGCGCCAGCAGCTGGACAGCGGGGCATAATGAAAAACTGTTTTTT
CASSWTAGHNEKLFF
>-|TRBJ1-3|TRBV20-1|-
TGCAGTGTTCTGACAGGAAACACCATATATTTT
CSVLTGNTIYF
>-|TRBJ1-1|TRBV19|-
TGTGCCAGTAGTAACCAAGGGCCACAGCGGTCTGAAGCTTTCTTT
CASSNQGPQRSEAFF
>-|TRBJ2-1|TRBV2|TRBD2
TGTGCCAGCAGTGAACTAGCGGGATTTAAGCAGTTCTTC
CASSELAGFKQFF
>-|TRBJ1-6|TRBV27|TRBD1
TGTGCCAGCAGTTTCGGGGGACAGGGTTCACCCCTCCACTTT
CASSFGGQGSPLHF
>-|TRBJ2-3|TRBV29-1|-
TGCAGCGTTCTACAGGGTAAAACAGATACGCAGTATTTT
CSVLQGKTDTQYF
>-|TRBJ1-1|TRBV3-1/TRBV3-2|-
TGTGCCAGCAGCCAGGGAGTCACTGAAGCTTTCTTT
CASSQGVTEAFF
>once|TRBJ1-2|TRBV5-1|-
TGCGCCAGCAGCTTGGTGGGGCCAAAAGGGAATGGCTACACCTTC
CASSLVGPKGNGYTF
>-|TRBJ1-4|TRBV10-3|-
TGTGCCATCAGTGAGTCGAGGGCGGCCTATGAAAAACTGTTTTTT
CAISESRAAYEKLFF
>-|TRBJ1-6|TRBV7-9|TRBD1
TGTGCCAGCAGCCCCGAGACAGGGAATAATTCACCCCTCCACTTT
CASSPETGNNSPLHF
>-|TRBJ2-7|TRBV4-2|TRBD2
TGTGCCAGCAGCGAACGGACTAGCGGGACCAGCTCCTACGAGCAGTACTTC
CASSERTSGTSSYEQYF
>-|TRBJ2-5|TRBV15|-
TGTGCCACCAGCAGAGATATAGGCGGGTGGGAGACCCAGTACTTC
CATSRDIGGWETQYF
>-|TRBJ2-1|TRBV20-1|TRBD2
TGCAGTGCTAGTAGGCGGCGGGGGGCCGTCTACAATGAGCAGTTCTTC
CSASRRRGAVYNEQFF
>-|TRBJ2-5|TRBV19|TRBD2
TGTGCCAGTAGTATGGGTAGCGGGAGATTCGAGACCCAGTACTTC
CASSMGSGRFETQYF
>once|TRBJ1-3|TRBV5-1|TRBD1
TGCGCCAGCAGTCCCCTCGGGACAGGGGACTCTGGAAACACCATATATTTT
CASSPLGTGDSGNTIYF
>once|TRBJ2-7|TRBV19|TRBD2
TGTGCCAGTAGTATAGGTCTGAGCGGGGGAACCTACGAGCAGTACTTC
CASSIGLSGGTYEQYF
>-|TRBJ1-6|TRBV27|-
TGTGCCAGTCTCACCCAGTGGGGCCTCAATTCACCCCTCCACTTT
CASLTQWGLNSPLHF
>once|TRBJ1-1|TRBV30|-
TGTGCCTGGAGTCTACGAACAGGGACTGAAGCTTTCTTT
CAWSLRTGTEAFF